This TCR beta chain came from a study of shared clonotypes between healthy human individuals (dated by TCRdb to the early 2020s). For context, the study as a whole: Three men and two women, aged 18 to 49 years, made up the cohort. For each donor, CD4 naive and CD4 memory were each run on three plates, CD8 naive on two plates, and CD8 memory on one plate. The study deeply sequenced blood TCR repertoires of about five healthy adults to estimate repertoire size and the extent of clonotype sharing between individuals. To increase sequencing depth and limit assay-specific biases, TCR repertoire library preparation and sequencing were carried out by different laboratories using diverse techniques. Between about 0.94 and 8.9 billion PBMCs per donor were obtained by leukapheresis. The full study reports these points: Naive subsets generally had larger estimated clonotype richness than memory subsets did. Sampling was restricted to blood, and TCR repertoires in tissue are likely to differ from TCR repertoires in blood. Because the study included only a small number of donors, the genetic and exposure-history diversity represented was limited. Sharing across a few donors was observed for about 5% of naive CD4, less than 4% of naive CD8, roughly 2.3% of memory CD4, and roughly 0.4% of memory CD8 clonotypes. Compared with non-shared clonotypes, the clonotypes found in all four sorted-subset donors had higher generation probabilities. Incomplete sequencing was indicated by rarefaction of sorted-subset datasets, despite the large sequencing depth. Pairwise subsampling led to the expectation that sequencing depth would affect the degree of clonotype sharing among donors.

Using the deep immunoSEQ assay, multiplex PCR amplified TCR CDR3 regions from genomic DNA. For each cell subset, the extracted genomic DNA was distributed evenly across all wells of several immunoSEQ 96-well plates, and each plate served as one replicate. For sorted subsets, each replicate PCR was loaded with 200 to 250 ng genomic DNA, equivalent to roughly 30,000 T cell genomes. Purified libraries were measured with a Qubit 3.0 fluorometer, size-checked on a Bioanalyzer 2100, and measured again with the KAPA Library Quantification kit. A separate single-read 150-cycle Illumina NextSeq 550 flow cell was used to sequence each immunoSEQ 96-well plate. Processing in the source paper ran as follows. The immunoSEQ output contained only junctional sequences without quality scores, so filtering could not match that applied to full-length reads. To assign V/J genes and CDR3, sequences were annotated against IMGT germline references using PyIR, a Python wrapper for IgBLAST v1.9. Any read was removed if the V/J assignment was weak (E-value above 1e-6), the CDR3 was missing, or the read contained stop codons, out-of-frame junctions, or ambiguous translated residues. V3J clonotypes were defined by identical inferred V gene, J gene, and CDR3 amino acid sequence. To compute the percentage overlap between repertoires, the number of shared unique clonotypes was divided by the size of the smaller repertoire. Repertoire richness was assessed with RTK rarefaction, the Chao1 estimator, and Recon v2.1 estimates of unobserved clonotypes. For all TCRbeta clonotypes obtained by the gDNA method from a few donors, generation probabilities were computed with OLGA. TCRdb provides this immuneACCESS table in a form limited to in-frame rearrangements. Some clones are lacking; in checked studies, under half of them reflect an unresolved V gene, and why the rest are absent is not known. That table gives V, J and clone size, and the DNA gave D and trimming. Across this sample there are over a million clones, with 65% to 75% seen only once. The ten largest clones add up to about 1.5% of the sample.

The donors were healthy, HIV-negative adults who had no recently reported acute infections or vaccinations. Every donor was a Caucasian adult living in Nashville, Tennessee, USA. CD4+ T cells were enriched by magnetic negative selection; naive cells were then positively selected on CD45RA, and the negative fraction formed the memory subset. Blood was obtained by leukapheresis, after which PBMCs were separated by Ficoll-Histopaque density gradient centrifugation and cryopreserved in liquid nitrogen vapor phase. Analytical flow cytometry was used to check the purity and quantity of every magnetically sorted T cell population. Genomic DNA was isolated from every sorted fraction and measured by UV absorbance on a Nanodrop 2000c. The CDR3 covers 14 residues, taking in both the cysteine and the phenylalanine. Just the 42-base CDR3 DNA is kept, in frame starting at base 1. V gives up 3 bases and J gives up 3 bases, and the segment between their germline ends measures 10 bases. In the germline V gene, CDR1 corresponds to SGDLS and CDR2 to YYNGEE.

As regards this clone: It has no known antigen specificity. No clone much larger than this one lies a single base away; base qualities are absent.

The sequenced sample consisted of memory CD4+ T cells sorted from blood. This specimen's cell subset or site label, per the study, means: CD45RA-negative fraction. Recombination connected TRBV9 to TRBJ2-1, with the D gene uncertain. The receptor comes from a young man in good health. The DNA sequence is TGTGCCAGCAGCGAAGCGAACAGCTACAATGAGCAGTTCTTC. Translated, it gives CASSEANSYNEQFF.